Included here is one TCR beta chain sequence, with context. No antigen is known for it. The assay was immunoSEQ multiplex PCR, and TCRdb's table has in-frame clones only and misses some. In the table there are thousands of clones, roughly four fifths of which are singletons. This entry belongs to a study of T cells after posttransplantation cyclophosphamide. The study, taken as a whole, reports: Donor-recipient repertoire similarity was low at 1-2 months, rising over year one. TRB overlap between skin or GI tissue T cells and blood was limited.

Treatment was busulfan-fludarabine conditioning, a marrow graft, and cyclophosphamide on days +3 and +4. V was pared by 3 bases and J by 4 bases, with 6 bases of the junction left unmatched. The CDR3 runs 14 residues. Germline CDR1 reads SGHVS; CDR2 reads FNYEAQ. The chain employs TRBV7-6 and TRBJ2-7; TRBD1 agrees at 7 bases. The receptor was derived from a female patient aged 50-65 years who received an allogeneic stem cell transplant from a related donor, was CMV-positive, and had no GVHD. The T cells may partly be graft donor cells. Material: PBMCs, obtained after allogeneic stem cell transplant with posttransplant cyclophosphamide. Written as DNA, the CDR3 is TGTGCCAGCAGCTTGGGGCAGGGGGTGTACGAGCAGTACTTC. Its translation is CASSLGQGVYEQYF.